The present T cell receptor (beta chain) was sequenced within a study of monozygotic twins with inflammatory bowel disease. Study-wide points: Background noise in patient repertoires may stem from differing immunosuppressive treatments. Lower sharing of clonotypes with other individuals was seen in IBD patients than in healthy twins. This was most marked in patients showing signs of disease activity.

Germline V gene lookup returns CDR1 DFQATT and CDR2 SNEGSKA (reference sequence). The length of the CDR3 is 12 residues. The cDNA of both the TCRalpha and TCRbeta chains was subjected to two nested PCRs of about 17 and 10 cycles. With the 5' RACE reads reprocessed, TCRdb shows one record per CDR3 protein and no DNA. The sample holds 70,000 to 95,000 distinct CDR3 sequences. The template was total RNA from whole blood, with no T cell sorting. Concerning this clonotype: The antigen remains undetermined.

The rearrangement uses TRBV20-1 and TRBJ2-7; absent DNA, TCRdb's TRBD1 call cannot be checked. Input material: blood. The receptor's source is a human donor with ulcerative colitis or Crohn's disease, or a healthy co-twin of an affected twin (not recorded which). The CDR3 here is CSALDRVNEQYF.